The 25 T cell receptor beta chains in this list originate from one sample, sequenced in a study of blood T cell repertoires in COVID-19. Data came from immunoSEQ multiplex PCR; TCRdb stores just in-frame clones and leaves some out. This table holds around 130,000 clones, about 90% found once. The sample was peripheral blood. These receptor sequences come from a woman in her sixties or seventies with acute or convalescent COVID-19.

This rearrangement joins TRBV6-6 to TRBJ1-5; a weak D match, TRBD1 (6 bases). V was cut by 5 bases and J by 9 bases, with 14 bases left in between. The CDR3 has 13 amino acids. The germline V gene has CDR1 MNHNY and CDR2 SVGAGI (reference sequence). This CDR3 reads CASSELGGPPQHF. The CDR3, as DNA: TGTGCCAGCAGTGAGCTTGGGGGCCCGCCCCAGCATTTT.

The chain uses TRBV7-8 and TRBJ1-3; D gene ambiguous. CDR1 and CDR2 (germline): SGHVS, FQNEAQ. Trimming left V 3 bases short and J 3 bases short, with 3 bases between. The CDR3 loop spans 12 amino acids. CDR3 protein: CASSFRGNTIYF. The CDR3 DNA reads TGTGCCAGCAGCTTCCGTGGAAACACCATATATTTT.

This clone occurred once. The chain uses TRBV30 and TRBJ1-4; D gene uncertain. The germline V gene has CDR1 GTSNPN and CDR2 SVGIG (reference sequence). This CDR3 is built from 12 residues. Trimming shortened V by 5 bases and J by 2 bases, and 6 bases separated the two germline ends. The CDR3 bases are TGTGCCTGGGGACGGACTAATGAAAAACTGTTTTTT. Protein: CAWGRTNEKLFF.

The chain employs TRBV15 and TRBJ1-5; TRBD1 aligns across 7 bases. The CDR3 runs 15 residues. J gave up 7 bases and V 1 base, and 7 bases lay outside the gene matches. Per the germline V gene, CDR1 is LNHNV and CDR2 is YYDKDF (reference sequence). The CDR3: CATSRATGVRQPQHF. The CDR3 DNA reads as TGTGCCACCAGCAGAGCAACAGGGGTTCGGCAGCCCCAGCATTTT. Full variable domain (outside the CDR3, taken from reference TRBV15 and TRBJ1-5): DAMVIQNPRYQVTQFGKPVTLSCSQTLNHNVMYWYQQKSSQAPKLLFHYYDKDFNNEADTPDNFQSRRPNTSFCFLDIRSPGLGDTAMYLCATSRATGVRQPQHFGDGTRLSIL.

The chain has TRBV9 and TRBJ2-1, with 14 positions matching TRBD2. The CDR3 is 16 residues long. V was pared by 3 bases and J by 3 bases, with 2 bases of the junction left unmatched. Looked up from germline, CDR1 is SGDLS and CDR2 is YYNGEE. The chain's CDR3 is CASSGTSGRFYNEQFF. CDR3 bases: TGTGCCAGCAGCGGGACTAGCGGGAGGTTCTACAATGAGCAGTTCTTC. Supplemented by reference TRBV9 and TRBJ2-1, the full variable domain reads DSGVTQTPKHLITATGQRVTLRCSPRSGDLSVYWYQQSLDQGLQFLIQYYNGEERAKGNILERFSAQQFPDLHSELNLSSLELGDSALYFCASSGTSGRFYNEQFFGPGTRLTVL.

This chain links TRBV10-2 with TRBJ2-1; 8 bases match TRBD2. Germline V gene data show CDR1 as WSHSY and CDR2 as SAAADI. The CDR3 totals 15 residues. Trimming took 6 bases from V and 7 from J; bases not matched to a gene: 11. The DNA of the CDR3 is TGCGCCAGCAGACCCGCCAGTTCGGGAGGGAATGAGCAGTTCTTC. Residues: CASRPASSGGNEQFF.

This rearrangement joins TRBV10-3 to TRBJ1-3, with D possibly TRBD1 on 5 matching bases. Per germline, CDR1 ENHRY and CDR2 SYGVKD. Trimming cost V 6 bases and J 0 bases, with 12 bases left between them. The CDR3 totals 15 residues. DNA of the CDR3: TGTGCCATCAGACCACAGGAGATCTCTGGAAACACCATATATTTT. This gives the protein CAIRPQEISGNTIYF.

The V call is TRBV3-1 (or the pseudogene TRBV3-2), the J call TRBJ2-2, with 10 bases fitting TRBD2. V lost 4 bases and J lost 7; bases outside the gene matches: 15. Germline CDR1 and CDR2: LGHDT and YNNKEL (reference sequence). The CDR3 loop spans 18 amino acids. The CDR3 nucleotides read TGTGCCAGCAGCCTTGAAGGCAGGCTAGCGGGAGTAAGCGGGGAGCTGTTTTTT. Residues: CASSLEGRLAGVSGELFF.

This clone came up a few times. The CDR3, as DNA: TGTGCCAGTAGTTTAGCCCCTCCCCCGACACAAGAGACCCAGTACTTC. Translating gives CASSLAPPPTQETQYF. The V call is TRBV19, the J call TRBJ2-5; no reliable D call. V was clipped by 5 bases and J by 2 bases, with 18 bases between them. The CDR3 length is 16 residues. CDR1 and CDR2 from the germline V gene are LNHDA and SQIVND (reference sequence).

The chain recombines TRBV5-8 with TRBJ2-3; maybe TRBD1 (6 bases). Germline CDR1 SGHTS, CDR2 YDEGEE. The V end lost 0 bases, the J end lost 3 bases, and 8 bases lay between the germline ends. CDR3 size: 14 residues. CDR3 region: CASSLGGGTDTQYF. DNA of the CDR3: TGTGCCAGCAGCTTGGGAGGGGGAACAGATACGCAGTATTTT.

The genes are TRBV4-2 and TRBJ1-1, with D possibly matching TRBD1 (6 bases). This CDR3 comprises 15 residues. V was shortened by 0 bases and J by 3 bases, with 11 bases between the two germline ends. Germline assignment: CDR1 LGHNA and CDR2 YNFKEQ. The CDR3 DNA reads TGTGCCAGCAGCCAAGATCGACAGGACTACACTGAAGCTTTCTTT. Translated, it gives CASSQDRQDYTEAFF.

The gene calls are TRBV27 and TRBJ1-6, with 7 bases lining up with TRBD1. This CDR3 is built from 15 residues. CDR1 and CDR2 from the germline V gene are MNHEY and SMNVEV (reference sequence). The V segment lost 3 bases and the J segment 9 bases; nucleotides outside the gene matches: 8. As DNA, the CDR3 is TGTGCCAGCAGTTTCAGTACAGGGGTTGGTTCACCCCTCCACTTT. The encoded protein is CASSFSTGVGSPLHF.

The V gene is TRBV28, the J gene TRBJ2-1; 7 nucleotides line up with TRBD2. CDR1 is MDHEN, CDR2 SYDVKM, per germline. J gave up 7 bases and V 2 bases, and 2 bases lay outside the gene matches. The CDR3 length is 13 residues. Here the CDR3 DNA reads TGTGCCAGCAGTTTAAGACTAGCTAATGAGCAGTTCTTC. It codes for CASSLRLANEQFF.

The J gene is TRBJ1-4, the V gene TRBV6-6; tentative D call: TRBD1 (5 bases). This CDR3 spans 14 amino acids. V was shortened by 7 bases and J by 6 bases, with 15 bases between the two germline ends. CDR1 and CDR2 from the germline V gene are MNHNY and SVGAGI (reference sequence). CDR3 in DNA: TGTGCCAGCACCCCAGACAGTCGGGATGAAAAACTGTTTTTT. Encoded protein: CASTPDSRDEKLFF.

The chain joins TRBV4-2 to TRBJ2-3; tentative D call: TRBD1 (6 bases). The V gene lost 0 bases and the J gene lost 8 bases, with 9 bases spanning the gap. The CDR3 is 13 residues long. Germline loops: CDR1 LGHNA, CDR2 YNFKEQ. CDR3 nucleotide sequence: TGTGCCAGCAGCCAAGATCGAGGGGGTACGCAGTATTTT. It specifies CASSQDRGGTQYF.

Here the CDR3 reads CASRRTGLNQPQHF. CDR3 bases: TGTGCCAGCAGAAGGACAGGGTTAAATCAGCCCCAGCATTTT. The V call is TRBV28, the J call TRBJ1-5, with 8 bases identical to TRBD1. Germline CDR1 and CDR2: MDHEN and SYDVKM. The CDR3 is made up of 14 amino acids. Trimming cost V 6 bases and J 4 bases; bases outside gene matches: 5.

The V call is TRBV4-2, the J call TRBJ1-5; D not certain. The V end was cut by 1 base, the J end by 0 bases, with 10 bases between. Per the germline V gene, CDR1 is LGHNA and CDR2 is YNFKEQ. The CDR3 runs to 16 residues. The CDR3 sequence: CASSQGAIYSNQPQHF. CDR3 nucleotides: TGTGCCAGCAGCCAAGGGGCCATCTATAGCAATCAGCCCCAGCATTTT.

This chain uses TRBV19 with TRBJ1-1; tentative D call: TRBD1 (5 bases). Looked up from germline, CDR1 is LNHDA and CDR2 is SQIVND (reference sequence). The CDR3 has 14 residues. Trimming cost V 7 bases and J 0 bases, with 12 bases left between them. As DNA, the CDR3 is TGTGCCAGTAAAGGGGCAGGGATGAACACTGAAGCTTTCTTT. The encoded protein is CASKGAGMNTEAFF.

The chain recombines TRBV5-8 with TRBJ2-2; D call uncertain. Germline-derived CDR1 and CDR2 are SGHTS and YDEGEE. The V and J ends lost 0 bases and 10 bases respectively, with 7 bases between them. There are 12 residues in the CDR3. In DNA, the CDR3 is TGTGCCAGCAGCTTGGCTACAGCGGAGCTGTTTTTT. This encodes CASSLATAELFF. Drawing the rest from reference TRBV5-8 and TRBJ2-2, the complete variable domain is EAGVTQSPTHLIKTRGQQATLRCSPISGHTSVYWYQQALGLGLQFLLWYDEGEERNRGNFPPRFSGRQFPNYSSELNVNALELEDSALYLCASSLATAELFFGEGSRLTVL.

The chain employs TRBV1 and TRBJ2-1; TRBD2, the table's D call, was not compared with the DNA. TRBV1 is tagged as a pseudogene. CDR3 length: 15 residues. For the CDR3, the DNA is TGCACCAGCGGCCGACCTAGTGAGAGCCTGAATGAGCAGTTCTTC. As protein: CTSGRPSESLNEQFF.

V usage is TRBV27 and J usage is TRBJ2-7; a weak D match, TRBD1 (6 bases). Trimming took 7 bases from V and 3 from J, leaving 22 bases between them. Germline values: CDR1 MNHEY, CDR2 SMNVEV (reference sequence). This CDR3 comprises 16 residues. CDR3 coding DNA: TGTGCCAGCACCGGCCGAGGGGGATCTAGATACTACGAGCAGTACTTC. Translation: CASTGRGGSRYYEQYF.

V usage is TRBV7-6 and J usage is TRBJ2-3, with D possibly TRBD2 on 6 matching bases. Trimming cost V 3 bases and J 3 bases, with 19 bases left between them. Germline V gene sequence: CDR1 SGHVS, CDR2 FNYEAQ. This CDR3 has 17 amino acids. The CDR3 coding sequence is TGTGCCAGCAGCTTTTACTCCCCGGGACTTCCAACAGATACGCAGTATTTT. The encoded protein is CASSFYSPGLPTDTQYF.

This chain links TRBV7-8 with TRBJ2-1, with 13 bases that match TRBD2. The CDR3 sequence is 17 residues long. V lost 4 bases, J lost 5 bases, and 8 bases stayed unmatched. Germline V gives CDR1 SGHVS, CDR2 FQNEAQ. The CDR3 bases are TGTGCCAGCAGCTCATATGGAGGGACTAGCGGGAACAATGAGCAGTTCTTC. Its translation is CASSSYGGTSGNNEQFF.

CDR3 DNA sequence: TGTGCCAGCAGTTTAGCGACAGGGAGCGGCTACACCTTC. This codes for CASSLATGSGYTF. The chain links TRBV28 to TRBJ1-2; 7 nucleotides line up with TRBD1. There are 13 residues in the CDR3. The V and J ends lost 2 bases and 8 bases, in that order; junction bases with no gene match: 5. Germline assignment: CDR1 MDHEN and CDR2 SYDVKM.

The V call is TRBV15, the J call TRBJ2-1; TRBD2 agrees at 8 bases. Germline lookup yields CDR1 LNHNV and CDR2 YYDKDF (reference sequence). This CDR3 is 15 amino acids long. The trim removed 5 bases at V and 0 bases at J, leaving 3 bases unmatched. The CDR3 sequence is CATSQTSGSYNEQFF. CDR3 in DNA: TGTGCCACCAGCCAAACTAGCGGCTCCTACAATGAGCAGTTCTTC.